This entry features one T cell receptor (beta chain) sequence. This clonotype was picked up many times. It has no known antigen specificity. No qualities accompany the bases; no much larger clone lies one base away. This sample is part of a study of identical twins (TCRdb year 2016). Looking at the study overall: TCR alpha and beta repertoires from monozygotic twins, unrelated adults of various ages and cord blood were deep-sequenced to test whether fetal clonotypes persist. To rule out contamination, replicate twin experiments were performed at different times with different library preparation protocols.

The study at large found these results: Abundant cord blood beta clonotypes had fewer insertions, young adult naive repertoires showed a similar but weaker trend, and memory repertoires showed no such trend. Conclusions relied on cross-sectional statistical analysis, since the same donors could not be followed over many years. Recombination models systematically underestimated out-of-frame TCR alpha sharing in monozygotic twins but agreed with sharing between unrelated individuals. Excess twin sharing in beta out-of-frame sequences was weaker because fewer shared sequences lowered the signal-to-noise ratio. Invariant T cells such as MAIT and iNKT could partly confound zero-insertion analyses, though diverse VJ usage argued against this for most clonotypes. Compared with coincidental sharing between unrelated individuals, an excess of low generation-probability sequences was observed among out-of-frame TCR alpha sequences shared between twins.

V sheds 3 bases and J sheds 1 base, leaving 16 bases between their ends. The germline V gene encodes CDR1 DFQATT and CDR2 SNEGSKA (reference sequence). From its cysteine to its phenylalanine, the CDR3 spans 15 amino acids. CDR3 DNA only is kept here, 45 bases in frame from base 1. Library generation was performed with 5' RACE. This sample was sequenced with an Illumina HiSeq 2000. Template switching introduced a universal primer binding site; the final cDNA contained a unique molecular identifier, enabling accurate counting of TCR cDNA molecules. Specific primers in the conserved constant-segment region were used to synthesize first-strand cDNA for TCR alpha and beta chains. Each cDNA library was double barcoded, with a SMART-Mk sample barcode plus Illumina barcodes, to control for contamination. TruSeq adapter sequences, together with Illumina sample barcodes, were added in two successive PCR steps. The TCR alpha and beta cDNA libraries were sequenced on the Illumina HiSeq platform using custom primers. Processing in the source paper ran as follows. Raw reads were processed with MiGEC to extract unique molecular identifiers, and MiXCR was used to determine CDR3 positions. Recombination models were inferred per individual with the repgenHMM and IGoR tools using an EM algorithm. The analysis of shared clonotypes was done with the tcR package in R, with sharing normalized by the product of cloneset sizes. Out-of-frame nonproductive sequences were analyzed to study raw recombination free of thymic and clonal selection effects. TCRdb trimmed the raw reads at Q25, called clones with MiXCR and kept productive beta chains. A single entry per CDR3 protein holds the most common genes and DNA from its merged rows. These V and J calls rely on TCRdb rather than the paper's analysis. The sample table shows 200,000 to 250,000 distinct CDR3 sequences, and around 6.8% are seen once. About 1.9% of the sample lies in the top ten.

Every donor in the study was a healthy Caucasian. Three pairs of female monozygotic twins, all aged about 18 to 30 years, were included in the twin cohort. Miltenyi CD45RO+ enrichment and human naive T-cell isolation kits were used to isolate memory (CD45RO+) and naive T cells from PBMC. The same sample was also studied in work on yellow fever vaccine responses in identical twins. The second publication reports: According to the authors, the vaccine-induced T cell response in identical twins seemed to be partly convergent and partly specific to each individual. In identical twins, the study followed T cell clones that responded to the vaccine with precision.

Source material: memory (CD45RO+) T cells sorted from blood. The cell subset or site tag for this specimen amounts to: CD45RO+ enriched T cells. The clonotype was recovered from a woman under 30 in good health. Rearrangement joined TRBV20-1 to TRBJ2-7; D gene: possibly TRBD2, on 6 matching bases. The CDR3 protein is CSARNPSVSSYEQYF. The nucleotide sequence is given as TGCAGTGCTAGGAATCCTAGCGTGTCATCCTACGAGCAGTACTTC.